These 28 T cell receptor beta chains were all obtained from the same sample, sequenced in a study of blood T cell repertoires in COVID-19. Clones were sequenced by immunoSEQ multiplex PCR, and TCRdb holds only the in-frame ones, with some missing. The sample has about 160,000 clones; approximately 80% are singletons. The specimen sequenced was peripheral blood. The receptors were sampled from a woman older than 75 with active or convalescent COVID-19.

V is TRBV7-2 and J is TRBJ1-2; D gene unclear. The V end was cut by 2 bases, the J end by 4 bases, with 14 bases between. The CDR3 spans 15 residues. Per germline, CDR1 SGHTA and CDR2 FQGNSA. The CDR3 here is CASSLMVDTRYGYTF. CDR3 nucleotide sequence: TGTGCCAGCAGCTTAATGGTCGACACCCGCTATGGCTACACCTTC.

The V gene is TRBV7-3, the J gene TRBJ1-6, with D unresolved. CDR3 size: 14 residues. Germline CDR1 reads SGHTA; CDR2 reads FQGTGA. Trimming took 0 bases from V and 7 from J, leaving 7 bases between them. Here the CDR3 reads CASSLTDTNSPLHF. The CDR3 bases are TGTGCCAGCAGCTTAACTGATACAAATTCACCCCTCCACTTT.

The V call is TRBV14, the J call TRBJ1-4; unclear D gene. The CDR3 extends over 15 amino acids. Germline lookup yields CDR1 SGHDN and CDR2 FVKESK. V lost 4 bases to trimming and J lost 4 bases, with 13 bases between them. CDR3 amino acids: CASSLVNGINEKLFF. The CDR3, as DNA: TGTGCCAGCAGCCTCGTAAACGGGATTAATGAAAAACTGTTTTTT. The full variable domain, rest sourced from reference TRBV14 and TRBJ1-4, is EAGVTQFPSHSVIEKGQTVTLRCDPISGHDNLYWYRRVMGKEIKFLLHFVKESKQDESGMPNNRFLAERTGGTYSTLKVQPAELEDSGVYFCASSLVNGINEKLFFGSGTQLSVL.

V and J are TRBV11-2 and TRBJ2-4, with 10 positions matching TRBD2. Trimming cost V 4 bases and J 1 base; bases outside gene matches: 13. This CDR3 spans 19 amino acids. Germline V gene lookup returns CDR1 SGHAT and CDR2 FQNNGV. CDR3 loop: CASSSASGGALSAKNIQYF. Written as DNA, the CDR3 is TGTGCCAGCAGCTCCGCCAGCGGGGGGGCTCTAAGTGCCAAAAACATTCAGTACTTC.

This chain joins TRBV6-5 and TRBJ1-1, with a weak D call TRBD1 (5 bases). V dropped 0 bases and J dropped 10 bases, with 12 bases sitting between them. The CDR3 is 13 residues long. Germline V gene sequence: CDR1 MNHEY, CDR2 SVGAGI. The CDR3 DNA reads as TGTGCCAGCAGTTACTCCCAGGGTTTTGGAGCTTTCTTT. Protein product: CASSYSQGFGAFF.

The chain combines TRBV5-6 with TRBJ1-4, with D maybe TRBD1 (6 bases). CDR1 is SGHDT, CDR2 YYEEEE, per germline. Trimming shortened V by 6 bases and J by 4 bases, and 16 bases separated the two germline ends. The CDR3 is 15 amino acids. The CDR3 spells CASKGMDSGNEKLFF. DNA of the CDR3: TGTGCCAGCAAAGGGATGGACAGCGGTAATGAAAAACTGTTTTTT.

A single count supports this clone. The V and J genes are TRBV10-3 and TRBJ1-3; 7 bases match TRBD1. Per the germline V gene, CDR1 is ENHRY and CDR2 is SYGVKD. V lost 5 bases to trimming and J lost 4 bases; unmatched junction nucleotides: 5. The length of the CDR3 is 14 residues. CDR3 coding DNA: TGTGCCATCAGTAACACAGGGGAAGGAAACACCATATATTTT. It is translated as CAISNTGEGNTIYF.

To note about this clone: This sample includes further DNA sequences coding for the same CDR3. The chain employs TRBV12-3 or TRBV12-4 and TRBJ1-1; 7 bases are a match to TRBD1. J gave up 2 bases and V 5 bases, and 2 bases lay outside the gene matches. This CDR3 is 13 amino acids long. The CDR3: CASSPGGNTEAFF. Written as DNA, the CDR3 is TGTGCCAGCAGTCCAGGGGGTAACACTGAAGCTTTCTTT.

The V gene is TRBV5-6, the J gene TRBJ1-5; D is unresolved. Per germline, CDR1 SGHDT and CDR2 YYEEEE. The CDR3 contains 13 residues. V was shortened by 4 bases and J by 7 bases, with 12 bases between the two germline ends. The CDR3 DNA follows: TGTGCCAGCAGCCGAGGGCCAGGACAGCCCCAGCATTTT. Amino acid sequence: CASSRGPGQPQHF.

The chain carries TRBV5-3 and TRBJ1-2; possible D gene TRBD1, 6 bases. TRBV5-3 is flagged as an ORF with uncertain function. The CDR3 runs 17 residues. Deletions cut 5 bases from V and 3 bases from J, with 23 bases between. DNA for the CDR3: TGTGCCAGAAGTCTTCTCTGTATGGGGGCGAGATACTATGGCTACACCTTC. Amino acids: CARSLLCMGARYYGYTF.

The CDR3 sequence: CASSSGLAVTDTQYF. Written as DNA, the CDR3 is TGTGCCAGCAGTTCGGGACTAGCGGTCACAGATACGCAGTATTTT. V is TRBV6-2 or TRBV6-3 and J is TRBJ2-3; TRBD2 aligns across 11 bases. V gave up 4 bases and J gave up 2 bases; unmatched junction bases: 2. The germline CDR1 and CDR2 sequences are MNHEY and SVGEGT. The CDR3 sequence is 15 residues long.

This chain links TRBV9 with TRBJ1-6; 7 nucleotides agree with TRBD1. Germline values: CDR1 SGDLS, CDR2 YYNGEE. The CDR3 runs to 16 residues. V gave up 0 bases and J gave up 8 bases; unmatched junction bases: 8. The CDR3, as DNA: TGTGCCAGCAGCGTAGGTTCAGGGCAGGGGGATTCACCCCTCCACTTT. This encodes CASSVGSGQGDSPLHF.

The chain uses TRBV6-6 and TRBJ1-1; 8 nucleotides align to TRBD1. The germline V gene encodes CDR1 MNHNY and CDR2 SVGAGI (reference sequence). This CDR3 comprises 15 residues. The V and J ends lost 8 bases and 7 bases, in that order; junction bases with no gene match: 15. DNA of the CDR3: TGTGCCAGCCGCCCGAACATAGACAGGGGCTATGAAGCTTTCTTT. Its translation: CASRPNIDRGYEAFF.

The chain couples TRBV3-1 (or the pseudogene TRBV3-2) to TRBJ1-3; 7 bases are shared with TRBD1. The V and J ends lost 4 bases and 2 bases, in that order; junction bases with no gene match: 5. This CDR3 region has 15 residues. Germline V gene lookup returns CDR1 LGHDT and CDR2 YNNKEL (reference sequence). The CDR3 loop reads CASSRPDRAGNTIYF. In nucleotides, the CDR3 is TGTGCCAGCAGCCGCCCTGACAGGGCTGGAAACACCATATATTTT.

The chain joins TRBV5-1 to TRBJ1-1; 8 positions match TRBD1. This CDR3 is 15 amino acids long. Germline CDR1 reads SGHRS; CDR2 reads YFSETQ. The trim removed 4 bases at V and 1 base at J, leaving 6 bases unmatched. For the CDR3, the DNA is TGCGCCAGCAGCCCGGTGACAGGGGCGAACACTGAAGCTTTCTTT. Protein sequence: CASSPVTGANTEAFF. Using reference TRBV5-1 and TRBJ1-1 for the parts outside the CDR3, the full variable domain is KAGVTQTPRYLIKTRGQQVTLSCSPISGHRSVSWYQQTPGQGLQFLFEYFSETQRNKGNFPGRFSGRQFSNSRSEMNVSTLELGDSALYLCASSPVTGANTEAFFGQGTRLTVV.

This chain connects TRBV27 to TRBJ2-5, with TRBD2 as a possible D gene (5 bases). This CDR3 spans 14 amino acids. Germline V lookup: CDR1 MNHEY, CDR2 SMNVEV (reference sequence). V shed 3 bases and J shed 6 bases, with 14 bases lying between them. The CDR3 loop reads CASSFSTGGKTQYF. The CDR3 nucleotides are TGTGCCAGCAGTTTTTCCACCGGAGGAAAGACCCAGTACTTC.

V gene TRBV5-6 combines with J gene TRBJ1-5; D not resolved. Germline CDR1 SGHDT, CDR2 YYEEEE. This CDR3 comprises 12 residues. V was trimmed by 1 base and J by 9 bases, leaving 8 bases between them. CDR3 DNA: TGTGCCAGCAGCTTGTACGGGTGGCCCCAGCATTTT. This gives the protein CASSLYGWPQHF.

The rearrangement joins TRBV2 to TRBJ2-3, with D hard to call. V lost 9 bases, J lost 0 bases, and 16 bases lay in between. CDR3 length: 15 amino acids. Germline CDR1 reads SNHLY; CDR2 reads FYNNEI. The CDR3 reads CASYPGISSTDTQYF. CDR3 DNA: TGTGCCAGTTATCCAGGAATCTCTAGCACAGATACGCAGTATTTT.

This clone was detected a few times. The chain links TRBV30 to TRBJ1-6, with D uncertain. Germline CDR1 and CDR2: GTSNPN and SVGIG (reference sequence). The length of the CDR3 is 17 residues. Between the trimmed V and J ends, which lost 1 base and 0 bases, there was a span of 13 bases. In nucleotides, the CDR3 is TGTGCCTGGAGTGGTACGGCGGGGAGCTCCTATAATTCACCCCTCCACTTT. The encoded protein is CAWSGTAGSSYNSPLHF.

This sequence joins TRBV27 and TRBJ2-1; TRBD1 agrees at 10 bases. The J segment lost 10 bases and the V segment lost 8 bases, leaving 11 bases of the junction unmatched. Germline V gene lookup returns CDR1 MNHEY and CDR2 SMNVEV (reference sequence). This CDR3 has 14 residues. CDR3 sequence reads: CASRTGTGALEQFF. The CDR3 region has the DNA TGTGCCAGCCGGACCGGGACAGGGGCTCTGGAGCAGTTCTTC.

The chain recombines TRBV24-1 with TRBJ2-3; 7 bases fit TRBD2. CDR1 is KGHDR and CDR2 is SFDVKD in the germline V gene. This CDR3 is 14 amino acids long. The J segment lost 4 bases and the V segment lost 3 bases, leaving 3 bases of the junction unmatched. CDR3 region: CATSDGGGSDTQYF. CDR3 bases: TGTGCCACCAGTGATGGGGGGGGTTCAGATACGCAGTATTTT.

CDR3 residues: CASSTDREGGEKLFF. The DNA of the CDR3 is TGTGCCAGCAGCACCGACAGGGAAGGAGGGGAAAAACTGTTTTTT. This chain uses TRBV9 with TRBJ1-4; 7 bases line up with TRBD1. This CDR3 is built from 15 residues. The V gene's germline CDR1 is SGDLS and CDR2 YYNGEE. After removal of 4 bases from V and 8 bases from J, the junction contained 11 bases not matched to a gene.

Here the CDR3 reads CAWSVGLGAHKSGTEAFF. The CDR3 DNA follows: TGTGCCTGGAGTGTAGGACTGGGGGCCCATAAATCGGGGACTGAAGCTTTCTTT. V and J are TRBV30 and TRBJ1-1; possible D gene TRBD1, 6 bases. CDR1 and CDR2 from the germline V gene are GTSNPN and SVGIG (reference sequence). This CDR3 contains 18 residues. Trimming cost V 0 bases and J 5 bases, with 25 bases left between them.

This clone was observed a single time. The V gene is TRBV18, the J gene TRBJ2-7, with a possible D match to TRBD2 (5 bases). The germline gives CDR1 KGHSH, CDR2 LQKENI. V gave up 3 bases and J gave up 2 bases, with 11 bases separating them. The CDR3 runs 14 residues. DNA of the CDR3: TGTGCCAGCTCACCCCCGGGATATCCCTACGAGCAGTACTTC. Protein sequence: CASSPPGYPYEQYF.

The rearrangement links TRBV6-5 to TRBJ2-5; D remains ambiguous. The germline V gene has CDR1 MNHEY and CDR2 SVGAGI. The CDR3 is made up of 13 amino acids. V was pared by 3 bases and J by 3 bases, with 8 bases between. CDR3 region: CASSYTRKETQYF. DNA for the CDR3: TGTGCCAGCAGTTATACCAGAAAAGAGACCCAGTACTTC.

The genes are TRBV5-1 and TRBJ2-2; 10 bases are shared with TRBD1. Germline V lookup: CDR1 SGHRS, CDR2 YFSETQ. Trimming at V came to 2 bases and at J to 6 bases, leaving 7 bases not matched to a gene. The CDR3 spans 16 residues. The CDR3 DNA follows: TGCGCCAGCAGCTTTCGGACAGGGGGAAGATCCGGGGAGCTGTTTTTT. This translates into CASSFRTGGRSGELFF.

The count of this clone is one. The chain uses TRBV19 and TRBJ1-5; the D gene is possibly TRBD1 (6 bases). Germline CDR1 and CDR2: LNHDA and SQIVND (reference sequence). CDR3 size: 14 residues. Trimming cost V 4 bases and J 6 bases, with 13 bases left between them. In DNA, the CDR3 is TGTGCCAGTAGTACCTTGGAAGGGGGTCAGCCCCAGCATTTT. This codes for CASSTLEGGQPQHF.

V and J are TRBV11-2 and TRBJ2-5; 13 positions match TRBD2. The germline gives CDR1 SGHAT, CDR2 FQNNGV. The CDR3 spans 15 residues. V dropped 5 bases and J dropped 4; count of bases not matched to a gene: 4. The CDR3 here is CASSRTSGGAETQYF. The CDR3, as DNA: TGTGCCAGCAGCCGAACTAGCGGGGGGGCAGAGACCCAGTACTTC.